This T cell receptor beta chain came from a study of human T cells and chemical hapten exposure. This sample's time point: pre-sensitization, week 0. Treatment noted: therapeutic diphenylcyclopropenone sensitization with weekly scalp DPC. V shed 10 bases and J shed 6 bases, with 15 bases lying between them. The CDR3 is 13 amino acids. Germline V gene lookup returns CDR1 SNHLY and CDR2 FYNNEI. Unique molecular identifiers were attached to individual cDNA molecules within the library. TCRdb processed the RACE reads anew with MiXCR; each CDR3 protein has one entry. Here the sample spans over 300,000 distinct CDR3 sequences, around 5.5% being singletons. This clonotype was observed a few times.

The chain employs TRBV2 and TRBJ2-2; D remains unclear. The sequence came from a woman aged 50 to 60 with alopecia areata. Some clones in this sample may be carry-over from other donors' samples. This specimen consisted of whole blood, obtained in connection with sensitization to the hapten diphenylcyclopropenone (DPC). The CDR3 nucleotides are TGTGCCACGACCTGGTTGGAATCCGGGGAGCTGTTTTTT. Translating it yields CATTWLESGELFF.